A single sample gave rise to the 26 T cell receptor beta chains below, sequenced in a study of monozygotic twins with inflammatory bowel disease. TCRdb re-called the 5' RACE reads, yielding one record per CDR3 amino acid sequence without DNA. This repertoire includes approximately 85,000 distinct CDR3 sequences. Sequencing was carried out using blood. The receptors were gathered from a human donor with ulcerative colitis or Crohn's disease, or a healthy co-twin of an affected twin (not recorded which).

CDR3 region: CSARDLNWGGSYNEQFF. The chain couples TRBV20-1 to TRBJ2-1. The CDR3 is 17 amino acids. CDR1 is DFQATT and CDR2 is SNEGSKA in the germline V gene (reference sequence).

The V call is TRBV3-1, the J call TRBJ2-7. There are 12 residues in the CDR3. Germline lookup yields CDR1 LGHDT and CDR2 YNNKEL (reference sequence). CDR3 sequence reads: CASSQGVAEQYF.

The chain links TRBV5-1 to TRBJ2-1; TCRdb designates TRBD2, a call that cannot be tested without DNA. The CDR3 extends over 15 amino acids. CDR1 SGHRS and CDR2 YFSETQ come from the germline V gene. CDR3 amino acids: CASSLGGGTYNEQIF.

This sequence joins TRBV11-2 and TRBJ1-1; the TRBD1 assignment by TCRdb is unverifiable without DNA. The CDR3 sequence is 15 residues long. Germline values: CDR1 SGHAT, CDR2 FQNNGV. CDR3 region: CASSSQGISDTEAFF. Variable domain in full (rest from reference TRBV11-2 and TRBJ1-1): EAGVAQSPRYKIIEKRQSVAFWCNPISGHATLYWYQQILGQGPKLLIQFQNNGVVDDSQLPKDRFSAERLKGVDSTLKIQPAKLEDSAVYLCASSSQGISDTEAFFGQGTRLTVV.

The chain recombines TRBV3-1 with TRBJ2-1; the D gene TCRdb calls, TRBD1, cannot be checked with no DNA. This CDR3 is built from 11 residues. CDR1 LGHDT and CDR2 YNNKEL come from the germline V gene (reference sequence). The CDR3 here is CASSQQGKQFF.

The chain carries TRBV20-1 and TRBJ2-1; TCRdb gives TRBD2 as the D gene, but with no DNA this cannot be confirmed. In germline, CDR1 is DFQATT, CDR2 SNEGSKA (reference sequence). CDR3 length: 16 residues. The CDR3 protein is CSARVRSGLAGGMQFF.

The V gene is TRBV7-9, the J gene TRBJ2-2. CDR3 length equals 16 residues. Germline V gene data show CDR1 as SEHNR and CDR2 as FQNEAQ (reference sequence). CDR3 protein: CASSSLDGVNTGELFF.

This rearrangement joins TRBV12-3 or TRBV12-4 to TRBJ1-5. This CDR3 is 14 amino acids long. CDR3 sequence reads: CASSLVSRNQPQHF.

The CDR3 sequence is CASSTTGGGTDTQYF. This sequence joins TRBV19 and TRBJ2-3; the TCRdb call, TRBD1, lacks DNA for checking. This CDR3 is built from 15 residues. Germline CDR1 reads LNHDA; CDR2 reads SQIVND (reference sequence). The full variable domain, its missing parts supplied by reference TRBV19 and TRBJ2-3, is DGGITQSPKYLFRKEGQNVTLSCEQNLNHDAMYWYRQDPGQGLRLIYYSQIVNDFQKGDIAEGYSVSREKKESFPLTVTSAQKNPTAFYLCASSTTGGGTDTQYFGPGTRLTVL.

V gene TRBV7-8 combines with J gene TRBJ1-1. The CDR3 contains 17 residues. The germline CDR1 and CDR2 sequences are SGHVS and FQNEAQ. This chain's CDR3 is CASSLPGRPTLNTEAFF.

V gene TRBV10-3 combines with J gene TRBJ2-3; TCRdb reports TRBD2, a call that lacks DNA to check it against. The CDR3 is 13 residues long. The germline V gene encodes CDR1 ENHRY and CDR2 SYGVKD. CDR3: CAIGGAIADTQYF.

J is TRBJ1-3 and V is TRBV3-1. Germline V gives CDR1 LGHDT, CDR2 YNNKEL (reference sequence). This CDR3 has 14 amino acids. CDR3 sequence: CASNQGYSGNTIYF.

The chain carries TRBV4-1 and TRBJ1-2. The CDR3 length is 13 residues. Germline loops: CDR1 MGHRA, CDR2 YSYEKL. CDR3 sequence reads: CASSQFNSYGYTF.

The V call is TRBV3-1, the J call TRBJ1-2; checking the TCRdb D call of TRBD1 is not possible without DNA. Germline values: CDR1 LGHDT, CDR2 YNNKEL (reference sequence). The CDR3 runs 14 residues. The CDR3 sequence is CASSPRDTIYGYTF. The full variable domain, rest sourced from reference TRBV3-1 and TRBJ1-2, is DTAVSQTPKYLVTQMGNDKSIKCEQNLGHDTMYWYKQDSKKFLKIMFSYNNKELIINETVPNRFSPKSPDKAHLNLHINSLELGDSAVYFCASSPRDTIYGYTFGSGTRLTVV.

CDR3 loop: CAIGGGEVGTEAFF. The chain recombines TRBV10-2 with TRBJ1-1. CDR1 is WSHSY, CDR2 SAAADI, per germline. CDR3 size: 14 residues.

The chain carries TRBV5-5 and TRBJ1-4. This CDR3 is built from 15 residues. Per the germline V gene, CDR1 is SGHKS and CDR2 is YYEKEE (reference sequence). CDR3 sequence reads: CASSLMTITNEKLFF.

The rearrangement uses TRBV20-1 and TRBJ1-2; TCRdb proposes TRBD1, but this gene call is untestable without DNA. The CDR3 totals 13 residues. CDR1 and CDR2 (germline): DFQATT, SNEGSKA (reference sequence). This chain's CDR3 is CSASPQNYYGYTF.

The J gene is TRBJ2-3, the V gene TRBV7-2; without DNA, the TCRdb call of TRBD2 cannot be checked. The CDR3 runs 16 residues. CDR1 SGHTA and CDR2 FQGNSA come from the germline V gene. CDR3 region: CASSLVGDYLTDTQYF.

CDR3 amino acids: CASSLVNQPQHF. This chain joins TRBV7-9 and TRBJ1-5. Germline lookup yields CDR1 SEHNR and CDR2 FQNEAQ (reference sequence). This CDR3 comprises 12 residues.

The rearrangement links TRBV20-1 to TRBJ1-6. The CDR3 sequence is 13 residues long. Germline assignment: CDR1 DFQATT and CDR2 SNEGSKA (reference sequence). The CDR3 loop reads CSARGYGNSPLHF.

V gene TRBV7-9 combines with J gene TRBJ1-2. The CDR3 has 12 amino acids. Germline CDR1 reads SEHNR; CDR2 reads FQNEAQ (reference sequence). The CDR3 region is CASSFNSYGYTF. Variable domain in full (rest from reference TRBV7-9 and TRBJ1-2): DTGVSQNPRHKITKRGQNVTFRCDPISEHNRLYWYRQTLGQGPEFLTYFQNEAQLEKSRLLSDRFSAERPKGSFSTLEIQRTEQGDSAMYLCASSFNSYGYTFGSGTRLTVV.

This rearrangement joins TRBV5-6 to TRBJ2-7; TCRdb names TRBD1, which stays unverified in the absence of DNA. This CDR3 spans 13 amino acids. Germline CDR1 is SGHDT and CDR2 is YYEEEE. This CDR3 reads CASSLRQGFEQYF.

The rearrangement joins TRBV12-3 or TRBV12-4 to TRBJ1-6; with no DNA, the TCRdb D assignment of TRBD1 cannot be verified. The CDR3 length is 15 residues. This CDR3 reads CASSLARVYNSPLHF.

The J gene is TRBJ2-1, the V gene TRBV5-1; TCRdb names TRBD2, which stays unverified in the absence of DNA. This CDR3 contains 15 residues. Germline V CDR1 and CDR2: SGHRS, YFSETQ. The CDR3 protein is CASMRSGGPYNEQFF.

V is TRBV20-1 and J is TRBJ1-1. Germline V gene data show CDR1 as DFQATT and CDR2 as SNEGSKA (reference sequence). The CDR3 is 11 residues long. CDR3 sequence reads: CSATMNTEAFF.

The V call is TRBV5-1, the J call TRBJ1-1. Germline-derived CDR1 and CDR2 are SGHRS and YFSETQ. The CDR3 is 13 amino acids. CDR3 loop: CASSQERHTEAFF.